This entry lists 19 T cell receptor beta chains sequenced from one sample in a study of blood T cell repertoires in COVID-19. TCRdb's copy holds only in-frame clones and misses some; the assay was immunoSEQ multiplex PCR. The table includes around 140,000 clones, around 86% detected once. The sequenced sample was PBMCs or T cells enriched from blood (not recorded which). The receptor source for this set is a man in his 60s who had recovered from COVID-19.

The V call is TRBV7-8, the J call TRBJ2-2; 12 bases align to TRBD2. V was clipped by 5 bases and J by 7 bases; unmatched bases: 11. This CDR3 is 17 amino acids long. Germline CDR1 reads SGHVS; CDR2 reads FQNEAQ. The CDR3 protein is CASSPTSGGTFGGELFF. The CDR3 nucleotides read TGTGCCAGCAGCCCTACTAGCGGGGGGACCTTCGGCGGGGAGCTGTTTTTT. The variable domain in full, with the rest retrieved from reference TRBV7-8 and TRBJ2-2, is GAGVSQSPRYKVAKRGQDVALRCDPISGHVSLFWYQQALGQGPEFLTYFQNEAQLDKSGLPSDRFFAERPEGSVSTLKIQRTQQEDSAVYLCASSPTSGGTFGGELFFGEGSRLTVL.

The table lists this clone with a count of one. The rearrangement links TRBV24-1 to TRBJ2-2; D gene uncertain. The CDR3 sequence is 14 residues long. Germline V CDR1 and CDR2: KGHDR, SFDVKD. Between the trimmed V and J ends, which lost 3 bases and 3 bases, there was a span of 7 bases. This chain's CDR3 is CATSDRIYTGELFF. For the CDR3, the DNA is TGTGCCACCAGTGATCGTATATACACCGGGGAGCTGTTTTTT.

CDR3 sequence: CASSQRGGNTGELFF. CDR3 in DNA: TGTGCCAGCAGCCAACGGGGGGGAAACACCGGGGAGCTGTTTTTT. This chain uses TRBV3-1 (or the pseudogene TRBV3-2) with TRBJ2-2; 8 nucleotides align to TRBD2. CDR1 is LGHDT, CDR2 YNNKEL, per germline (reference sequence). Trimming took 2 bases from V and 2 from J; bases not matched to a gene: 1. The length of the CDR3 is 15 residues.

This clone was detected once. The genes are TRBV28 and TRBJ1-5; 9 bases align to TRBD1. The V gene end was trimmed by 3 bases and the J gene end by 8 bases; junction bases not matched to a gene: 8. The CDR3 is 15 amino acids. Germline-derived CDR1 and CDR2 are MDHEN and SYDVKM. The DNA of the CDR3 is TGTGCCAGCAGTTTGGGGGACAGGGACGCGAAGCCCCAGCATTTT. Translating it yields CASSLGDRDAKPQHF.

The gene calls are TRBV5-5 and TRBJ1-5; 7 bases align to TRBD1. J lost 6 bases, V lost 3 bases, and 6 bases had no gene match. The germline gives CDR1 SGHKS, CDR2 YYEKEE (reference sequence). The CDR3 is made up of 14 amino acids. DNA for the CDR3: TGTGCCAGCAGCTACAGGGGTTCGGGTCAGCCCCAGCATTTT. Translating gives CASSYRGSGQPQHF.

This clone was observed a single time. The V call is TRBV2, the J call TRBJ2-1, with a weak D call TRBD2 (6 bases). V was cut by 1 base and J by 9 bases, with 13 bases left in between. Per the germline V gene, CDR1 is SNHLY and CDR2 is FYNNEI. The CDR3 is made up of 14 amino acids. In nucleotides, the CDR3 is TGTGCCAGCAGTGAAGGGGTTGGGGGGACTGAGCAGTTCTTC. As protein: CASSEGVGGTEQFF.

J is TRBJ2-7 and V is TRBV30; D uncertain. Germline V gene lookup returns CDR1 GTSNPN and CDR2 SVGIG (reference sequence). Deletions cut 8 bases from V and 4 bases from J, with 12 bases between. CDR3 length equals 11 residues. CDR3 in DNA: TGTGCCGGAGTAGTCGGGTACGAGCAGTACTTC. It codes for CAGVVGYEQYF.

The rearrangement uses TRBV30 and TRBJ2-4; maybe TRBD1 (5 bases). The CDR3 totals 12 residues. Trimming took 1 base from V and 4 from J, leaving 5 bases between them. The V gene's germline CDR1 is GTSNPN and CDR2 SVGIG (reference sequence). The DNA for the CDR3 is TGTGCCTGGAGTGGACAGAAAAACATTCAGTACTTC. This codes for CAWSGQKNIQYF.

This sequence joins TRBV2 and TRBJ2-4; weak D call: TRBD1 (5 bases). The ends were cut back, 9 bases at V and 7 bases at J, with 25 bases in the middle. The CDR3 covers 16 residues. The germline CDR1 and CDR2 sequences are SNHLY and FYNNEI. CDR3 amino acids: CASLRGLSERLNIQYF. CDR3 DNA: TGTGCCAGTCTAAGGGGCCTGTCTGAACGTCTGAACATTCAGTACTTC. The full variable domain, its missing parts supplied by reference TRBV2 and TRBJ2-4, is EPEVTQTPSHQVTQMGQEVILRCVPISNHLYFYWYRQILGQKVEFLVSFYNNEISEKSEIFDDQFSVERPDGSNFTLKIRSTKLEDSAMYFCASLRGLSERLNIQYFGAGTRLSVL.

The chain recombines TRBV5-1 with TRBJ1-4; possibly TRBD1 for D (6 bases). The V end was cut by 0 bases, the J end by 8 bases, with 11 bases between. Germline lookup yields CDR1 SGHRS and CDR2 YFSETQ. The CDR3 is 14 amino acids. The CDR3 bases are TGCGCCAGCAGCTTGGGAGGGGGTAGCGAAAAACTGTTTTTT. Translating it yields CASSLGGGSEKLFF.

This clone came up once. The chain is built from TRBV5-1 and TRBJ2-7; 10 bases align to TRBD2. The CDR3 is 15 amino acids. CDR1 is SGHRS, CDR2 YFSETQ, per germline. Unmatched junction bases numbered 5, after V lost 2 bases and J lost 3 bases. CDR3 nucleotide sequence: TGCGCCAGCAGCTTACGGACTAGCGGAGACTACGAGCAGTACTTC. The encoded protein is CASSLRTSGDYEQYF.

The table lists this clone with a count of one. The chain uses TRBV5-4 and TRBJ1-6, with D maybe TRBD1 (6 bases). There are 13 residues in the CDR3. Trimming cost V 4 bases and J 10 bases, with 12 bases left between them. CDR1 is SGHNT and CDR2 is YYREEE in the germline V gene (reference sequence). CDR3: CASSLDSSSPLHF. The CDR3 coding sequence is TGTGCCAGCAGCCTGGACAGTTCCTCACCCCTCCACTTT.

This chain connects TRBV6-5 to TRBJ1-4; weak D call: TRBD1 (5 bases). Looked up from germline, CDR1 is MNHEY and CDR2 is SVGAGI. The CDR3 consists of 14 residues. V lost 2 bases and J lost 4, with 8 bases in between. Here the CDR3 DNA reads TGTGCCAGCAGTTACCGGGGGTTTAATGAAAAACTGTTTTTT. Its translation is CASSYRGFNEKLFF.

This chain uses TRBV11-2 with TRBJ2-4; TRBD1 might be the D (7 bases). Germline-derived CDR1 and CDR2 are SGHAT and FQNNGV. Trimming stripped 3 bases from V and 5 bases from J, with 20 bases between. The CDR3 is 17 amino acids. This CDR3 is CASSFPPTGTGENIQYF. Written as DNA, the CDR3 is TGTGCCAGCAGCTTCCCTCCGACAGGGACGGGGGAAAACATTCAGTACTTC.

The gene calls are TRBV27 and TRBJ2-6; the D gene is possibly TRBD1 (6 bases). The CDR3 sequence is 16 residues long. Germline values: CDR1 MNHEY, CDR2 SMNVEV (reference sequence). V dropped 4 bases and J dropped 1 base, with 11 bases sitting between them. The CDR3 reads CASSYLGASGANVLTF. The DNA for the CDR3 is TGTGCCAGCAGTTATCTGGGGGCGTCTGGGGCCAACGTCCTGACTTTC.

This sequence joins TRBV28 and TRBJ1-1; tentative D call: TRBD1 (5 bases). V was pared by 5 bases and J by 1 base, with 17 bases between. There are 16 residues in the CDR3. Germline CDR1 MDHEN, CDR2 SYDVKM. The DNA of the CDR3 is TGTGCCAGCAGTCCCCGGGGGGACCTTTCGAACACTGAAGCTTTCTTT. The encoded protein is CASSPRGDLSNTEAFF.

This chain links TRBV2 with TRBJ1-5; D unresolved. V was clipped by 7 bases and J by 7 bases, with 11 bases between them. This CDR3 comprises 12 residues. Germline values: CDR1 SNHLY, CDR2 FYNNEI. CDR3 DNA: TGTGCCAGCACCCGAGCGGACCAGCCCCAGCATTTT. As protein: CASTRADQPQHF.

As DNA, the CDR3 is TGTGCCAGCTCAGACCGAATCCGGACAGCGAACAATTCACCCCTCCACTTT. As protein: CASSDRIRTANNSPLHF. This rearrangement joins TRBV18 to TRBJ1-6; TRBD1 is a possible D gene (6 bases). CDR1 KGHSH and CDR2 LQKENI come from the germline V gene. There are 17 residues in the CDR3. V was clipped by 5 bases and J by 7 bases, with 21 bases between them.

DNA of the CDR3: TGTGCCAGCAGCTTGGGGGAGTTGGAGCCCCAGCATTTT. It codes for CASSLGELEPQHF. The chain is built from TRBV5-6 and TRBJ1-5; D not resolved. CDR3 length: 13 residues. Germline V CDR1 and CDR2: SGHDT, YYEEEE. V was pared by 0 bases and J by 8 bases, with 9 bases between.